The 13 T cell receptor beta chains given below trace back to one sample, sequenced in a study of cytomegalovirus exposure and HLA in healthy donors. Vbeta (60) and Jbeta (13) primers were used in the PCR. The data were produced by immunoSEQ multiplex PCR, yet TCRdb's version contains in-frame clones alone and is incomplete. The sample gives over 150,000 clones, about three quarters of which show up once; about 2.6% is in the top ten. Specimen: PBMCs. Receptors were obtained from a woman aged 40 to 50 in good health and CMV-seropositive.

The chain uses TRBV6-7 and TRBJ2-5; 8 bases line up with TRBD1. TRBV6-7 is given ORF status, its function remaining uncertain. V lost 5 bases, J lost 5 bases, and 10 bases stayed unmatched. The CDR3 spans 15 residues. CDR3 coding DNA: TGTGCCAGCAGTGGGACACAGGGGGGTATCGAGACCCAGTACTTC. Residues: CASSGTQGGIETQYF.

In its sample, this clone was seen a few times. The rearrangement joins TRBV7-2 to TRBJ2-2, with D perhaps TRBD2 (5 bases). This CDR3 region has 16 residues. The V gene lost 2 bases and the J gene lost 6 bases, with 16 bases spanning the gap. Germline V gene lookup returns CDR1 SGHTA and CDR2 FQGNSA. The CDR3: CASSLMRHLAAGELFF. For the CDR3, the DNA is TGTGCCAGCAGCTTAATGAGACACCTAGCAGCCGGGGAGCTGTTTTTT. Based on the CDR3 plus reference TRBV7-2 and TRBJ2-2, the full variable domain is GAGVSQSPSNKVTEKGKDVELRCDPISGHTALYWYRQSLGQGLEFLIYFQGNSAPDKSGLPSDRFSAERTGGSVSTLTIQRTQQEDSAVYLCASSLMRHLAAGELFFGEGSRLTVL.

The chain carries TRBV6-6 and TRBJ2-2, with 8 bases lining up with TRBD1. The CDR3 totals 15 residues. CDR1 is MNHNY and CDR2 is SVGAGI in the germline V gene (reference sequence). The J segment lost 6 bases and the V segment lost 0 bases, leaving 3 bases of the junction unmatched. CDR3 nucleotide sequence: TGTGCCAGCAGTTACTCGGGACAGGTGCCCGGGGAGCTGTTTTTT. As protein: CASSYSGQVPGELFF.

The genes are TRBV28 and TRBJ1-3; perhaps TRBD1 as D (5 bases). This CDR3 spans 14 amino acids. The V gene's germline CDR1 is MDHEN and CDR2 SYDVKM. V was shortened by 5 bases and J by 2 bases, with 10 bases between the two germline ends. The CDR3 region has the DNA TGTGCCAGCAGTCCCGGGACTCCTGGAAACACCATATATTTT. Encoded protein: CASSPGTPGNTIYF.

The chain recombines TRBV5-1 with TRBJ2-3; D not certain. Germline CDR1 SGHRS, CDR2 YFSETQ. CDR3 length: 14 residues. V was trimmed by 0 bases and J by 2 bases, leaving 7 bases between them. CDR3 region: CASSLEQTTDTQYF. The CDR3 coding sequence is TGCGCCAGCAGCTTGGAACAGACCACAGATACGCAGTATTTT.

The chain employs TRBV7-2 and TRBJ1-1; D is unclear. The CDR3 is made up of 15 amino acids. V dropped 3 bases and J dropped 0 bases, with 11 bases sitting between them. CDR1 is SGHTA, CDR2 FQGNSA, per germline. The CDR3 spells CASSFIDTLNTEAFF. The DNA of the CDR3 is TGTGCCAGCAGCTTCATTGACACTTTGAACACTGAAGCTTTCTTT.

This chain uses TRBV7-9 with TRBJ2-1; D uncertain. The CDR3 is 15 residues long. The V end was cut by 1 base, the J end by 5 bases, with 12 bases between. Per the germline V gene, CDR1 is SEHNR and CDR2 is FQNEAQ (reference sequence). CDR3 sequence (DNA): TGTGCCAGCAGCTTAGGATCCAGCGCCCACAATGAGCAGTTCTTC. It translates to CASSLGSSAHNEQFF.

The chain links TRBV28 to TRBJ2-5; a weak D match, TRBD2 (6 bases). V was cut by 6 bases and J by 7 bases, with 15 bases left in between. CDR3 size: 13 residues. From germline, CDR1 is MDHEN and CDR2 SYDVKM. The CDR3 loop is CASRLPPGGTQYF. As DNA, the CDR3 is TGTGCCAGCAGACTTCCGCCCGGGGGGACCCAGTACTTC.

The CDR3 region has the DNA TGTGCTAGTGGTTTGCCGAGCCTATGGTCACCCCTCCACTTT. The encoded protein is CASGLPSLWSPLHF. The V call is TRBV12-5, the J call TRBJ1-6; no firm D call. Germline values: CDR1 LGHNT, CDR2 FRNRAP. V lost 2 bases to trimming and J lost 10 bases, with 12 bases between them. This CDR3 is built from 14 residues.

The chain links TRBV5-5 to TRBJ2-7, with 7 bases that match TRBD1. Germline V gene lookup returns CDR1 SGHKS and CDR2 YYEKEE (reference sequence). The CDR3 is 14 residues long. V dropped 0 bases and J dropped 3; count of bases not matched to a gene: 3. The CDR3 nucleotides are TGTGCCAGCAGCTTGGCTACAGGGGACTACGAGCAGTACTTC. The encoded protein is CASSLATGDYEQYF.

V and J are TRBV7-2 and TRBJ1-4; 8 bases map to TRBD1. Germline loops: CDR1 SGHTA, CDR2 FQGNSA. The CDR3 loop spans 14 amino acids. The J segment lost 7 bases and the V segment lost 5 bases, leaving 6 bases of the junction unmatched. The chain's CDR3 is CASSGQGRAEKLFF. CDR3 sequence (DNA): TGTGCCAGCAGCGGACAGGGTCGGGCTGAAAAACTGTTTTTT.

This chain connects TRBV10-1 to TRBJ2-2; possible D gene TRBD1, 6 bases. Trimming removed 7 bases from V and 0 bases from J, with 9 bases in between. The CDR3 spans 14 residues. Per germline, CDR1 WNHNN and CDR2 SYGVQD (reference sequence). The chain's CDR3 is CASTGTPNTGELFF. The CDR3 nucleotides read TGCGCCAGCACCGGGACACCGAACACCGGGGAGCTGTTTTTT.

The V and J genes are TRBV30 and TRBJ2-4; weak D call: TRBD1 (6 bases). Trimming shortened V by 1 base and J by 0 bases, and 10 bases separated the two germline ends. Per the germline V gene, CDR1 is GTSNPN and CDR2 is SVGIG (reference sequence). There are 15 residues in the CDR3. DNA for the CDR3: TGTGCCTGGAGTGCACAGGGTCTAGCCAAAAACATTCAGTACTTC. Amino acids: CAWSAQGLAKNIQYF.